The 15 T cell receptor beta chains presented below share a single source sample, sequenced in a study of blood T cell repertoires in COVID-19. The table came from immunoSEQ multiplex PCR; TCRdb's copy has only in-frame clones and leaves some out. This table holds some 180,000 clones, about nine tenths found once. Sequences were obtained from peripheral blood. The receptors stem from a man aged 35 to 55 with acute or convalescent COVID-19.

V and J are TRBV12-5 and TRBJ2-3; the D is unclear. V gave up 1 base and J gave up 0 bases, with 11 bases separating them. Per germline, CDR1 LGHNT and CDR2 FRNRAP. The CDR3 is 16 amino acids. The CDR3 sequence is CASGLASTTSTDTQYF. In DNA, the CDR3 is TGTGCTAGTGGTTTGGCCTCTACGACTAGCACAGATACGCAGTATTTT.

This rearrangement joins TRBV4-3 to TRBJ1-2; TRBD1 is a possible D gene (6 bases). CDR3 length equals 16 residues. V lost 4 bases, J lost 3 bases, and 18 bases lay in between. Per the germline V gene, CDR1 is LGHNA and CDR2 is YSLEER. CDR3 nucleotide sequence: TGCGCCAGCAGCCCTCAAGCCGGGGGGGCCCACTATGGCTACACCTTC. It yields the protein CASSPQAGGAHYGYTF.

The chain combines TRBV3-1 (or the pseudogene TRBV3-2) with TRBJ2-7, with 7 bases fitting TRBD2. Germline V gene lookup returns CDR1 LGHDT and CDR2 YNNKEL (reference sequence). The ends lost 4 bases at V and 5 bases at J; junction bases unmatched: 8. This CDR3 is 14 amino acids long. CDR3 nucleotide sequence: TGTGCCAGCAGCCCTCTTTGGGCGGGGGACGAGCAGTACTTC. Translation gives CASSPLWAGDEQYF.

The chain uses TRBV6-5 and TRBJ1-6; 8 nucleotides line up with TRBD1. Looked up from germline, CDR1 is MNHEY and CDR2 is SVGAGI. This CDR3 spans 15 amino acids. The V and J ends lost 6 bases and 5 bases, in that order; junction bases with no gene match: 6. The DNA for the CDR3 is TGTGCCAGCAGCCTAACGGGACAGGATAATTCACCCCTCCACTTT. Amino acids: CASSLTGQDNSPLHF.

The rearrangement links TRBV5-1 to TRBJ1-2, with D maybe TRBD1 (6 bases). The CDR3 has 15 residues. V was clipped by 2 bases and J by 3 bases, with 14 bases between them. The V gene's germline CDR1 is SGHRS and CDR2 YFSETQ. CDR3 loop: CASSLGTSKDYGYTF. Written as DNA, the CDR3 is TGCGCCAGCAGCTTAGGGACATCAAAAGACTATGGCTACACCTTC.

The CDR3 DNA reads TGTGCCAGCAGCTTGGTCGGACAGCCAAACACCGGGGAGCTGTTTTTT. Translating gives CASSLVGQPNTGELFF. The chain carries TRBV5-5 and TRBJ2-2; TRBD1 might be the D (6 bases). The CDR3 loop spans 16 amino acids. Germline V gene data show CDR1 as SGHKS and CDR2 as YYEKEE (reference sequence). With 0 bases removed from V and 2 bases from J, the gap between germline ends came to 11 bases.

V usage is TRBV23-1 and J usage is TRBJ2-7; 8 nucleotides align to TRBD2. TRBV23-1 belongs to the ORF category, with a function that is uncertain. V shed 4 bases, J shed 0 bases, and the junction held 2 bases outside the gene matches. The CDR3 runs to 14 residues. The CDR3 coding sequence is TGCGCCAGCAGTCGAGGGACTAGCTCCTACGAGCAGTACTTC. Amino acid sequence: CASSRGTSSYEQYF.

This clone was observed a handful of times. V and J are TRBV15 and TRBJ1-5; D might be TRBD1 (6 bases). This CDR3 region has 14 residues. V lost 0 bases to trimming and J lost 5 bases, with 8 bases between them. CDR1 is LNHNV, CDR2 YYDKDF, per germline (reference sequence). CDR3 amino acids: CATSRETGHQPQHF. CDR3 sequence (DNA): TGTGCCACCAGCAGAGAAACAGGGCATCAGCCCCAGCATTTT.

This chain connects TRBV27 to TRBJ2-7; weak D call: TRBD1 (6 bases). The CDR3 is 13 amino acids. CDR1 is MNHEY, CDR2 SMNVEV, per germline (reference sequence). Trimming cost V 8 bases and J 6 bases, with 17 bases left between them. CDR3 protein: CASRRGGKVEQYF. Here the CDR3 DNA reads TGTGCCAGCCGCAGGGGTGGTAAGGTCGAGCAGTACTTC.

V is TRBV28 and J is TRBJ1-5, with unresolved D. Germline loops: CDR1 MDHEN, CDR2 SYDVKM. The CDR3 covers 12 residues. With 5 bases removed from V and 7 bases from J, the gap between germline ends came to 9 bases. The CDR3 coding sequence is TGTGCCAGCAGTCGAACTCCCCAGCCCCAGCATTTT. This encodes CASSRTPQPQHF.

This chain links TRBV6-6 with TRBJ1-4; no definite D call. Germline-derived CDR1 and CDR2 are MNHNY and SVGAGI (reference sequence). This CDR3 is built from 14 residues. The V end lost 7 bases, the J end lost 3 bases, and 12 bases lay between the germline ends. This chain's CDR3 is CASKYGGPNEKLFF. CDR3 coding DNA: TGTGCCAGCAAGTACGGAGGGCCTAATGAAAAACTGTTTTTT.

The gene calls are TRBV24-1 and TRBJ2-2; possible D gene TRBD1, 5 bases. V lost 1 base, J lost 4 bases, and 12 bases lay in between. Germline lookup yields CDR1 KGHDR and CDR2 SFDVKD. The length of the CDR3 is 16 residues. CDR3: CATSDFSREGTGELFF. The CDR3 coding sequence is TGTGCCACCAGTGATTTTTCCAGGGAAGGCACCGGGGAGCTGTTTTTT.

V gene TRBV27 combines with J gene TRBJ1-2; tentative D call: TRBD1 (6 bases). Germline values: CDR1 MNHEY, CDR2 SMNVEV (reference sequence). Trimming cost V 6 bases and J 0 bases, with 11 bases left between them. CDR3 size: 14 residues. The CDR3 spells CASSQGGANYGYTF. CDR3 coding DNA: TGTGCCAGCAGCCAAGGGGGAGCTAACTATGGCTACACCTTC.

DNA for the CDR3: TGTGCCAGCAGTGGACAGGGGAGCACTGAAGCTTTCTTT. Its protein product is CASSGQGSTEAFF. V usage is TRBV2 and J usage is TRBJ1-1; 8 bases fit TRBD1. The CDR3 consists of 13 residues. Germline assignment: CDR1 SNHLY and CDR2 FYNNEI. V dropped 4 bases and J dropped 4; count of bases not matched to a gene: 2. Combining the CDR3 with reference TRBV2 and TRBJ1-1 gives the whole variable domain EPEVTQTPSHQVTQMGQEVILRCVPISNHLYFYWYRQILGQKVEFLVSFYNNEISEKSEIFDDQFSVERPDGSNFTLKIRSTKLEDSAMYFCASSGQGSTEAFFGQGTRLTVV.

This clone was counted once. The J gene is TRBJ1-6, the V gene TRBV6-2 or TRBV6-3; D gene ambiguous. Germline values: CDR1 MNHEY, CDR2 SVGEGT. The length of the CDR3 is 14 residues. Trimming stripped 3 bases from V and 9 bases from J, with 12 bases between. The CDR3 nucleotides read TGTGCCAGCAGTTATAATCTACGGTCTTCACCCCTCCACTTT. Translating it yields CASSYNLRSSPLHF.